This T cell receptor beta chain comes out of a study of T cell repertoires in cytomegalovirus infection. Study-level information: A matching HLA type, together with CMV infection, was signaled by public TCR beta signatures. General study findings and limits: Totalled public TCR beta family frequency picked out people who carried CMV plus the relevant HLA. The study found HLA-C-restricted CMV-specific TCR beta clonotypes dominating the ex vivo response.

TCRdb redid the calling of the reads with MiXCR, one entry per CDR3 protein. The profile shows roughly 500,000 distinct CDR3 sequences, 11% of them singletons. With 0 bases clipped from V and 5 bases from J, the junction kept 15 bases outside the gene matches. Germline loops: CDR1 MNHEY, CDR2 SVGEGT. The CDR3 totals 19 residues. This clonotype occurred a few times. What it recognizes is unknown. J is TRBJ2-3 and V is TRBV6-2 or TRBV6-3; TRBD2 matches 9 bases. Source material: PBMCs. This TCR was recovered from a human donor in good health (CMV status not recorded). Some clones in this sample may be carry-over from other donors' samples. CDR3 amino acids: CASSYSSLAGSLRGDTQYF. CDR3 DNA: TGTGCCAGCAGTTACTCCTCCCTAGCGGGATCCCTCCGCGGAGATACGCAGTATTTT.